Here is one T cell receptor beta chain with its context. This sample was included in a study of blood T cell dynamics during melanoma immunotherapy. The time point here: pre-treatment baseline. The germline CDR1 and CDR2 sequences are MNHEY and SVGAGI. J gave up 4 bases and V 6 bases, and 3 bases lay outside the gene matches. This CDR3 spans 13 amino acids. TCRdb's table, derived via immunoSEQ multiplex PCR, lists solely in-frame clones and lacks some. The sample consists of some 10,000 clones, around 83% of them appearing once. The sample was blood, taken from a patient treated with checkpoint blockade. The receptor's source is a human donor with melanoma. The rearrangement links TRBV6-5 to TRBJ1-5; 7 bases align to TRBD1. The CDR3 nucleotides read TGTGCCAGCAGCCCGGACAGGAATCAGCCCCAGCATTTT. It encodes CASSPDRNQPQHF.